A single sample is the source of the 32 T cell receptor beta chains below, sequenced in a study of identical twins listed by TCRdb under 2016. The library came from 5' RACE. These reads were obtained on an Illumina HiSeq 2000. The raw public data were reprocessed by TCRdb itself: fastp quality trimming at Q25, MiXCR clonotype calling, in-frame beta chains only. Each CDR3 protein gets just one entry, which takes the most common genes and DNA from the rows behind it. This sample has approximately 240,000 distinct CDR3 sequences in its table, and roughly 13% of those were observed once. In total, the top ten clones hold approximately 8.2% of the sample. Sequenced: memory (CD45RO+) T cells sorted from blood. The sample's cell subset or site, from its label and the paper: CD45RO+ enriched T cells. The source of these receptors is a young woman in good health.

The sample holds a few counts of this clonotype. This chain joins TRBV3-1 and TRBJ2-1; D possibly corresponds to TRBD2 (7 bases). This CDR3 spans 17 amino acids. Trimming took off 8 bases at V and 8 bases at J, with 28 bases between the two ends. Germline CDR1 reads LGHDT; CDR2 reads YNNKEL (reference sequence). CDR3 bases: TGTGCCAGCGCTATCAGTGCTTTCGGGGGGCGTAGGGATGAGCAGTTCTTC. Residues: CASAISAFGGRRDEQFF.

This clonotype has only a few counts. The V call is TRBV7-2, the J call TRBJ2-1, with 10 bases lining up with TRBD2. Looked up from germline, CDR1 is SGHTA and CDR2 is FQGNSA. The V gene end was trimmed by 4 bases and the J gene end by 4 bases; junction bases not matched to a gene: 7. The CDR3 is made up of 16 amino acids. The DNA for the CDR3 is TGTGCCAGCAGCTCTAATAGCGGGGGGAGATACAATGAGCAGTTCTTC. The encoded protein is CASSSNSGGRYNEQFF.

This chain uses TRBV7-9 with TRBJ2-3; unclear D gene. CDR1 SEHNR and CDR2 FQNEAQ come from the germline V gene (reference sequence). V lost 2 bases and J 2 bases, leaving 11 bases between the germline ends. This CDR3 region has 15 residues. The CDR3 sequence: CASSLLGAFTDTQYF. The DNA for the CDR3 is TGTGCCAGCAGCTTACTTGGAGCCTTCACAGATACGCAGTATTTT.

This clonotype has a handful of counts. The chain is built from TRBV5-6 and TRBJ2-5; D is tentatively TRBD1 or TRBD2 (5 bases each). Trimming shortened V by 3 bases and J by 5 bases, and 14 bases separated the two germline ends. The CDR3 is 14 residues long. The germline V gene encodes CDR1 SGHDT and CDR2 YYEEEE. CDR3 amino acids: CASSSGPAEETQYF. The CDR3 DNA follows: TGTGCCAGCAGCTCGGGACCTGCGGAGGAGACCCAGTACTTC.

CDR3 DNA sequence: TGTGCCAGTAGTATCACGGGAGGCCCCGGGGAGCAGTTCTTC. Encoded protein: CASSITGGPGEQFF. The chain has TRBV19 and TRBJ2-1; 7 nucleotides agree with TRBD2. V shed 3 bases and J 10 bases; nucleotides not matched to a gene: 9. Looked up from germline, CDR1 is LNHDA and CDR2 is SQIVND (reference sequence). The CDR3 contains 14 residues. Drawing the rest from reference TRBV19 and TRBJ2-1, the complete variable domain is DGGITQSPKYLFRKEGQNVTLSCEQNLNHDAMYWYRQDPGQGLRLIYYSQIVNDFQKGDIAEGYSVSREKKESFPLTVTSAQKNPTAFYLCASSITGGPGEQFFGPGTRLTVL.

The CDR3 is CASSLPRTEAFF. In nucleotides, the CDR3 is TGTGCCAGCAGTTTGCCCCGCACTGAAGCTTTCTTT. The chain is built from TRBV6-2 or TRBV6-3 and TRBJ1-1; D remains ambiguous. The CDR3 consists of 12 residues. Trimming removed 4 bases from V and 4 bases from J, with 7 bases in between. From germline, CDR1 is MNHEY and CDR2 SVGEGT.

The chain links TRBV5-6 to TRBJ2-3; 7 nucleotides line up with TRBD2. In germline, CDR1 is SGHDT, CDR2 YYEEEE. There are 16 residues in the CDR3. V lost 4 bases, J lost 3 bases, and 11 bases stayed unmatched. In DNA, the CDR3 is TGTGCCAGCAGCCGTCGAGGGAGGGCCGGGACAGATACGCAGTATTTT. Translation gives CASSRRGRAGTDTQYF.

The chain employs TRBV12-3 or TRBV12-4 and TRBJ1-4; TRBD1 is a possible D gene (5 bases). The CDR3 totals 13 residues. V gave up 5 bases and J gave up 8 bases, with 12 bases separating them. This CDR3 reads CASSVLWGEKLFF. The CDR3 DNA is TGTGCCAGCAGTGTATTGTGGGGGGAAAAACTGTTTTTT.

V is TRBV12-3 or TRBV12-4 and J is TRBJ2-7, with D possibly being TRBD2 (5 bases). Trimming shortened V by 5 bases and J by 2 bases, and 13 bases separated the two germline ends. This CDR3 contains 14 residues. Here the CDR3 DNA reads TGTGCCAGCAGTAGTCGGGAAACCACCTACGAGCAGTACTTC. Translating gives CASSSRETTYEQYF.

This clonotype was detected only a few times. The V and J genes are TRBV7-9 and TRBJ1-3, with no clear D. V lost 1 base and J lost 2, with 6 bases in between. Germline lookup yields CDR1 SEHNR and CDR2 FQNEAQ (reference sequence). The CDR3 is made up of 14 amino acids. In DNA form, the CDR3 reads TGTGCCAGCAGCTTAGGACAAACTGGAAACACCATATATTTT. It encodes CASSLGQTGNTIYF. The entire variable domain, with the rest obtained from reference TRBV7-9 and TRBJ1-3, is as follows: DTGVSQNPRHKITKRGQNVTFRCDPISEHNRLYWYRQTLGQGPEFLTYFQNEAQLEKSRLLSDRFSAERPKGSFSTLEIQRTEQGDSAMYLCASSLGQTGNTIYFGEGSWLTVV.

In the case of this clonotype: One junction end does not reproduce the germline sequence, and a read error may be involved. The V and J genes are TRBV2 and TRBJ1-2, with D perhaps TRBD1 (5 bases). This CDR3 region has 15 residues. CDR1 and CDR2 (germline): SNHLY, FYNNEI. In DNA, the CDR3 is TGTGACAGCAGTGAGGAGGGTGGCAGGGACTATGGCTACACCTTC. As protein: CDSSEEGGRDYGYTF.

The sample holds a few counts of this clonotype. The V call is TRBV6-1, the J call TRBJ2-1; 7 bases fit TRBD2. Germline V lookup: CDR1 MNHNS, CDR2 SASEGT. The CDR3 runs 15 residues. With 6 bases clipped from V and 5 bases from J, the junction kept 10 bases outside the gene matches. CDR3 nucleotide sequence: TGTGCCAGCAGGGCCCGAGCGGGACCAGACAATGAGCAGTTCTTC. This sequence encodes CASRARAGPDNEQFF.

This clonotype was detected a few times. J is TRBJ1-2 and V is TRBV7-2, with D maybe TRBD1 (5 bases). The CDR3 totals 15 residues. Trimming took off 4 bases at V and 5 bases at J, with 17 bases between the two ends. Germline V gene lookup returns CDR1 SGHTA and CDR2 FQGNSA. The chain's CDR3 is CASSSGPDTPYGYTF. In nucleotides, the CDR3 is TGTGCCAGCAGCTCCGGTCCGGACACACCTTATGGCTACACCTTC.

In this sample, this clonotype turned up a few times. The chain is built from TRBV7-8 and TRBJ2-1; a weak D match, TRBD1 (6 bases). Germline V gene data show CDR1 as SGHVS and CDR2 as FQNEAQ. V was cut by 1 base and J by 0 bases, with 7 bases left in between. This CDR3 comprises 15 residues. As DNA, the CDR3 is TGTGCCAGCAGCTTAGGGACAGCCTCCTACAATGAGCAGTTCTTC. Translated: CASSLGTASYNEQFF.

This clonotype came up a few times. The chain couples TRBV20-1 to TRBJ2-1; 10 bases are a match to TRBD2. CDR3 length: 14 residues. Germline V gene lookup returns CDR1 DFQATT and CDR2 SNEGSKA (reference sequence). V lost 1 base and J lost 9; bases outside the gene matches: 6. The CDR3 is CSARVGAGGGEQFF. In DNA, the CDR3 is TGCAGTGCTAGAGTTGGAGCGGGGGGGGGTGAGCAGTTCTTC.

This clonotype was detected many times. This chain joins TRBV3-1 and TRBJ1-6; no reliable D call. The CDR3 has 13 residues. The V gene's germline CDR1 is LGHDT and CDR2 YNNKEL (reference sequence). Trimming removed 0 bases from V and 7 bases from J, with 4 bases in between. The DNA of the CDR3 is TGTGCCAGCAGCCAAGATGTGAATTCACCCCTCCACTTT. Translated, it gives CASSQDVNSPLHF.

In this sample, this clonotype turned up a few times. The V call is TRBV7-6, the J call TRBJ1-3, with no clear D. Per germline, CDR1 SGHVS and CDR2 FNYEAQ. CDR3 length equals 17 residues. Trimming left V 5 bases short and J 0 bases short, with 17 bases between. The CDR3 DNA sequence: TGTGCCAGCAGCCTGAGCCCTGCAGGTATCTCTGGAAACACCATATATTTT. It encodes CASSLSPAGISGNTIYF.

The chain combines TRBV6-2 or TRBV6-3 with TRBJ2-3, with TRBD1 matching over 8 bases. J lost 4 bases, V lost 2 bases, and 5 bases had no gene match. The CDR3 covers 15 residues. Germline CDR1 and CDR2: MNHEY and SVGEGT. The chain's CDR3 is CASSYMGQAADTQYF. Here the CDR3 DNA reads TGTGCCAGCAGTTACATGGGACAGGCTGCAGATACGCAGTATTTT.

A single count supports this clonotype. The chain recombines TRBV3-1 with TRBJ1-3, with D possibly being TRBD1 (5 bases). The V gene's germline CDR1 is LGHDT and CDR2 YNNKEL (reference sequence). This CDR3 contains 15 residues. V was trimmed by 5 bases and J by 5 bases, leaving 16 bases between them. The CDR3 nucleotides read TGTGCCAGCAGCAGGGGTCGGGCAGGGAGAAACACCATATATTTT. Translated: CASSRGRAGRNTIYF.

This clonotype has a handful of counts. This chain connects TRBV20-1 to TRBJ2-3; D remains ambiguous. The V gene lost 2 bases and the J gene lost 4 bases, with 13 bases spanning the gap. The CDR3 has 14 amino acids. Per germline, CDR1 DFQATT and CDR2 SNEGSKA (reference sequence). CDR3 sequence (DNA): TGCAGTGCTAGATTAGGACCACGACCAGATACGCAGTATTTT. Amino acids: CSARLGPRPDTQYF.

This rearrangement joins TRBV2 to TRBJ2-3; D unclear. V shed 2 bases and J shed 6 bases, with 6 bases lying between them. CDR1 is SNHLY, CDR2 FYNNEI, per germline. CDR3 length: 12 residues. CDR3 coding DNA: TGTGCCAGCAGTGAATTTACGGATACGCAGTATTTT. It specifies CASSEFTDTQYF.

The rearrangement uses TRBV20-1 and TRBJ2-5, with 12 bases that match TRBD1. In germline, CDR1 is DFQATT, CDR2 SNEGSKA (reference sequence). The CDR3 has 15 amino acids. With V trimmed by 3 bases and J by 5 bases, 7 bases remained unmatched. The CDR3, as DNA: TGCAGTGCTAGTCGCGGGACAGGGGGCGCTGAGACCCAGTACTTC. Translation gives CSASRGTGGAETQYF.

This clonotype was counted a few times. The CDR3 loop reads CASSSHTTGQETQYF. CDR3 bases: TGTGCCAGCAGCTCGCACACGACAGGGCAAGAGACCCAGTACTTC. The gene calls are TRBV11-3 and TRBJ2-5; 7 nucleotides align to TRBD1. The CDR3 consists of 15 residues. Germline assignment: CDR1 SGHNT and CDR2 YENEEA. J lost 2 bases, V lost 4 bases, and 7 bases had no gene match.

This clonotype was observed a few times. In nucleotides, the CDR3 is TGCGCCAGCAGCTTGTCTTCCTCAGCCGGGACATATTCACCCCTCCACTTT. Protein sequence: CASSLSSSAGTYSPLHF. The chain is built from TRBV5-1 and TRBJ1-6, with D possibly TRBD1 on 6 matching bases. The CDR3 length is 17 residues. The V and J ends lost 1 base and 8 bases respectively, with 19 bases between them. Germline-derived CDR1 and CDR2 are SGHRS and YFSETQ.

CDR3 DNA sequence: TGCAGTGCTACCGGGGGCTTGGATGAAAAACTGTTTTTT. It translates to CSATGGLDEKLFF. The rearrangement uses TRBV20-1 and TRBJ1-4, with D perhaps matching TRBD1 (6 bases). CDR1 DFQATT and CDR2 SNEGSKA come from the germline V gene (reference sequence). The CDR3 covers 13 residues. The ends were cut back, 4 bases at V and 6 bases at J, with 12 bases in the middle.

A single count supports this clonotype. The chain recombines TRBV20-1 with TRBJ2-6; D perhaps matches TRBD1 (5 bases). CDR1 is DFQATT and CDR2 is SNEGSKA in the germline V gene (reference sequence). V gave up 0 bases and J gave up 9 bases, with 12 bases separating them. CDR3 length equals 14 residues. CDR3 in amino acids: CSARDFQGSNVLTF. CDR3 nucleotides: TGCAGTGCTAGAGATTTTCAGGGTAGCAACGTCCTGACTTTC.

V is TRBV25-1 and J is TRBJ2-2, with D possibly being TRBD2 (6 bases). Germline V gives CDR1 MGHDK, CDR2 SYGVNS. The CDR3 totals 15 residues. The V gene lost 8 bases and the J gene lost 5 bases, with 18 bases spanning the gap. The DNA for the CDR3 is TGTGCCAGCGGGGGGAACTTTAGGGGTACCGGGGAGCTGTTTTTT. Protein sequence: CASGGNFRGTGELFF.

This clonotype occurred a few times. The rearrangement uses TRBV14 and TRBJ2-7; weak D call: TRBD1 (6 bases). The CDR3 contains 13 residues. Germline lookup yields CDR1 SGHDN and CDR2 FVKESK. V was trimmed by 4 bases and J by 0 bases, leaving 7 bases between them. The CDR3 protein is CASSRQDSYEQYF. CDR3 coding DNA: TGTGCCAGCAGCCGACAGGACTCCTACGAGCAGTACTTC.

In its sample, this clonotype was seen a few times. The rearrangement uses TRBV3-1 and TRBJ2-1; D is ambiguous. Germline V gene lookup returns CDR1 LGHDT and CDR2 YNNKEL (reference sequence). The CDR3 length is 13 residues. V was clipped by 1 base and J by 9 bases, with 10 bases between them. CDR3: CASSQGRLVEQFF. The CDR3 DNA reads TGTGCCAGCAGCCAAGGACGTCTGGTTGAGCAGTTCTTC.

The sample holds a few counts of this clonotype. J is TRBJ2-3 and V is TRBV9, with 8 bases identical to TRBD1. The CDR3 extends over 16 amino acids. Per the germline V gene, CDR1 is SGDLS and CDR2 is YYNGEE. V was clipped by 3 bases and J by 2 bases; unmatched bases: 8. CDR3 region: CASSGRTGIHTDTQYF. The DNA for the CDR3 is TGTGCCAGCAGCGGCAGGACAGGGATACACACAGATACGCAGTATTTT.

The rearrangement joins TRBV15 to TRBJ2-1, with TRBD2 matching 11 bases. CDR3 length equals 15 residues. Trimming removed 1 base from V and 6 bases from J; junction bases left unmatched: 2. Germline values: CDR1 LNHNV, CDR2 YYDKDF (reference sequence). As DNA, the CDR3 is TGTGCCACCAGCAGAGCCGGGACTAGCGGCAATGAGCAGTTCTTC. Encoded protein: CATSRAGTSGNEQFF.

This clonotype showed up many times. This chain connects TRBV24-1 to TRBJ2-2; no reliable D call. V was shortened by 6 bases and J by 4 bases, with 5 bases between the two germline ends. This CDR3 spans 12 amino acids. From germline, CDR1 is KGHDR and CDR2 SFDVKD. Written as DNA, the CDR3 is TGTGCCACCAGTATGAGCACCGGGGAGCTGTTTTTT. It translates to CATSMSTGELFF.